These 5 T cell receptor beta chains share one sample of origin, sequenced in a study of blood T cells in healthy people across ages (dated by TCRdb to the mid-2010s). Libraries were prepared through 5' RACE. Sequencing took place on an Illumina HiSeq 2500. A second PCR of roughly 6 to 11 cycles was run with a J-beta primer mix and a sample-barcoded 5' primer. TCRdb trimmed public reads at Q25 via fastp, called clones via MiXCR and kept in-frame beta chains. Rows matching on CDR3 protein sequence are summarized as one entry with the most common DNA and genes. For this sample the table gives 1.5 million to 2 million distinct CDR3 sequences, of which roughly 27% were detected only once. Around 7.7% of the sample is held by the ten biggest clonotypes. Sequenced material: blood. Receptors originate from a woman aged 25 to 39 in good health.

The chain is built from TRBV5-5 and TRBJ1-1, with unresolved D. CDR1 SGHKS and CDR2 YYEKEE come from the germline V gene (reference sequence). This CDR3 has 13 amino acids. Trimming pared 7 bases from V and 0 bases from J, leaving 10 bases between. The chain's CDR3 is CASGSRLNTEAFF. The CDR3 DNA is TGTGCCAGCGGCAGTAGATTGAACACTGAAGCTTTCTTT.

The rearrangement uses TRBV6-2 or TRBV6-3 and TRBJ2-7, with 11 nucleotides matching TRBD1. Germline assignment: CDR1 MNHEY and CDR2 SVGEGT. The CDR3 runs to 14 residues. The junction had 8 bases not matched to a gene; V was cut back by 9 bases and J by 4 bases. Here the CDR3 reads CASHRTGGTYEQYF. The CDR3 nucleotides are TGTGCCAGTCACCGGACAGGGGGCACTTACGAGCAGTACTTC.

The gene calls are TRBV7-2 and TRBJ1-6; TRBD1 is a possible D gene (5 bases). Germline-derived CDR1 and CDR2 are SGHTA and FQGNSA. Trimming shortened V by 2 bases and J by 14 bases, and 16 bases separated the two germline ends. The CDR3 is 14 amino acids. CDR3 in amino acids: CASSLRDRGDALHF. CDR3 sequence (DNA): TGTGCCAGCAGCTTACGTGACAGAGGGGACGCCCTCCACTTT.

This clonotype was counted a few times. The V gene is TRBV9, the J gene TRBJ2-1; 10 bases align to TRBD1. The CDR3 runs 17 residues. Per the germline V gene, CDR1 is SGDLS and CDR2 is YYNGEE. Losses at the gene ends were 2 bases for V and 4 bases for J; bases not matched to a gene: 9. This CDR3 is CASSVSTDRGNYNEQFF. DNA for the CDR3: TGTGCCAGCAGCGTTTCCACGGACAGGGGGAATTACAATGAGCAGTTCTTC.

The rearrangement joins TRBV6-1 to TRBJ1-1, with D uncertain. CDR3 size: 13 residues. CDR1 is MNHNS and CDR2 is SASEGT in the germline V gene. V lost 0 bases to trimming and J lost 5 bases, with 7 bases between them. The DNA of the CDR3 is TGTGCCAGCAGTGAAGCGGGAGGGACTGAAGCTTTCTTT. It codes for CASSEAGGTEAFF.